A selection of T cell receptor beta chains follows, all from one sample in a study of blood T cells in healthy people across ages. TCRdb re-called the 5' RACE reads with MiXCR, one entry per CDR3 protein. The sample consists of 1.5 million or so distinct CDR3 sequences, about 40% of them appearing once. Sample: blood. These receptors came from a young woman in good health. The CDR3 runs from the conserved cysteine through the conserved F or W.

CSAVSPGAVGYTF	TRBV20-1	13	TRBJ1-2
CSAPKTSGYEQFF	TRBV20-1	13	TRBJ2-1
CASSPAETQYF	TRBV7-2	11	TRBJ2-5
CASSTPKAGYYEQYF	TRBV27	15	TRBJ2-7
CSARDYPSVYNEQFF	TRBV20-1	15	TRBJ2-1
CSARDERRLLQYF	TRBV20-1	13	TRBJ2-3
CASSWGQATYEQYF	TRBV5-6	14	TRBJ2-7
CASSPSASGPGYGYTF	TRBV18	16	TRBJ1-2
CASMLGTGSYNEQFF	TRBV6-1	15	TRBJ2-1
CASSQGGSRLETQYF	TRBV3-1	15	TRBJ2-5
CASSLGEHMNTEAFF	TRBV4-2	15	TRBJ1-1
CASSFAGGLYNEQFF	TRBV12-3/TRBV12-4	15	TRBJ2-1
CASSFSGTSGGGEQYF	TRBV7-9	16	TRBJ2-5
CAIIYPSGQEAPYEQYF	TRBV27	17	TRBJ2-7
CASSLDTTQETQYF	TRBV5-1	14	TRBJ2-5
CASGLSGQGQEKLFF	TRBV12-5	15	TRBJ1-4
CSARDGTGGFGNIQYF	TRBV20-1	16	TRBJ2-4
CASSLVDRGSSTDTQYF	TRBV7-3	17	TRBJ2-3
CASSGARTGGREKLFF	TRBV3-1	16	TRBJ1-4
CSVERRGGTGELFF	TRBV29-1	14	TRBJ2-2
CASSFSDGGPLGGYTF	TRBV12-3/TRBV12-4	16	TRBJ1-2
CATSLGGYEQYF	TRBV18	12	TRBJ2-7
CSARPLVGETQYF	TRBV20-1	13	TRBJ2-5
CASSPSVQETQYF	TRBV6-2/TRBV6-3	13	TRBJ2-5
CASSSATGTSGIGQFF	TRBV7-9	16	TRBJ2-1
CASSPSGSSSYEQYF	TRBV3-1	15	TRBJ2-7
CASSRTGNTNEKLFF	TRBV5-5	15	TRBJ1-4
CASSQLSVGTGGNYGYTF	TRBV4-2	18	TRBJ1-2
CASSQVAWDSRNTEAFF	TRBV7-9	17	TRBJ1-1
CASSLTSGLLYEQYF	TRBV7-6	15	.
CASSFRAGSETQYF	TRBV5-1	14	TRBJ2-5
CAISERDRIHEQYF	TRBV10-3	14	TRBJ2-7
CASSLDTNFDSNNYGYTF	TRBV11-2	18	TRBJ1-2
CSARNRGRNTEAFF	TRBV20-1	14	TRBJ1-1
CASGPAGFGEQFF	TRBV12-5	13	TRBJ2-1
CASSGTPFPPDTQYF	TRBV10-2	15	TRBJ2-3
CASSLWTDTQYF	TRBV12-3/TRBV12-4	12	TRBJ2-3
CASSGASGGTGELFF	TRBV5-1	15	TRBJ2-2
CASGGSKSGNTIYF	TRBV3-1	14	TRBJ1-3
CASSKGGLAGHSSSQYF	TRBV21-1	17	TRBJ2-3
CASSLASLAGGDTQYF	TRBV5-6	16	TRBJ2-3
CAITNRVDQPQHF	TRBV10-3	13	TRBJ1-5
CASSRQGMATGELFF	TRBV2	15	TRBJ2-2
CASSQDPRNTQYF	TRBV14	13	TRBJ2-3
CASSQDRAGGWLSYIQYF	TRBV3-1	18	TRBJ2-4